This TCR beta chain was recovered during a study of cytomegalovirus exposure and HLA in healthy donors. Overall study results and limits: There were several of the most significant clusters that appeared linked to common viral pathogens in a later analysis. Analysis was performed later, and it showed HLA-associated TCR beta chains to be more clonally expanded than equally common others. Overall, approximately 150 TCR beta chains were annotated as cytomegalovirus-associated.

The CDR3 totals 14 residues. With 8 bases removed from V and 6 bases from J, the gap between germline ends came to 17 bases. The V gene's germline CDR1 is MDHEN and CDR2 SYDVKM. This clone was counted a single time. The target antigen is unknown. The PCR had 60 Vbeta and 13 Jbeta primers. The authors' processing: It was a later analysis that counted approximately 81 million unique TCR beta chains, of which about 10 million were shared. The data were produced by immunoSEQ multiplex PCR, yet TCRdb's version contains in-frame clones alone and is incomplete. V and J calls and clone size are those listed in that table; D and trimming were worked out from the DNA. The sample includes 95,000 to 150,000 clones, about 80% of them seen just once.

This chain links TRBV28 with TRBJ1-5; no clear D. The sequence was collected from a female donor in good health and CMV-seropositive. The sequencing sample was made of PBMCs. The CDR3 DNA reads as TGTGCCAGCGGGAGTTTGGGGTTGGGTCAGCCCCAGCATTTT. Translated: CASGSLGLGQPQHF.